This is a list of T cell receptor beta chains from one sample in a study of identical twins. In TCRdb, the 5' RACE reads were re-called with MiXCR into one record per CDR3 protein. The top ten clones hold 7.2% of a sample with 300,000 to 400,000 distinct CDR3 sequences, 9% to 15% of them seen once. The same sample was also used in a study of yellow fever vaccine responses in identical twins.

Sequencing was done on a sample of CD8+ T cells sorted from blood. The receptors derive from a young woman in good health. Each CDR3 is given with its conserved first and last residue. D genes are given only for firm matches. The listing skips clone size in some rows; elsewhere it reads once, few, many or a size class.

TRBJ2-5,.,TRBV14,.,CASSQEWKETQYF,TGTGCCAGCAGCCAAGAATGGAAAGAGACCCAGTACTTC
TRBJ2-2,many,TRBV27,.,CASSLGLNTGELFF,TGTGCCAGCAGTTTAGGGCTTAACACCGGGGAGCTGTTTTTT
TRBJ1-2,few,TRBV6-5,.,CASSYSFGANYGYTF,TGTGCCAGCAGTTACTCGTTCGGAGCTAACTATGGCTACACCTTC
TRBJ1-5,few,TRBV6-5,.,CASSYSGYNQPQHF,TGTGCCAGCAGTTACTCGGGTTACAATCAGCCCCAGCATTTT
TRBJ2-1,.,TRBV19,TRBD2,CASTPSGGTYNEQFF,TGTGCCAGTACCCCCTCGGGGGGAACCTACAATGAGCAGTTCTTC
TRBJ2-7,.,TRBV5-5,TRBD2,CASSSLADYEQYF,TGTGCCAGCAGCTCACTAGCGGATTACGAGCAGTACTTC
TRBJ2-1,.,TRBV10-2,TRBD2,CASSDSGLAGTEQFF,TGCGCCAGCAGTGACTCTGGACTAGCGGGGACTGAGCAGTTCTTC
TRBJ1-3,few,TRBV29-1,TRBD1,CSVEGRGRAGNTIYF,TGCAGCGTTGAGGGGAGGGGGCGAGCCGGAAACACCATATATTTT
TRBJ2-1,many,TRBV4-1,TRBD1,CASSLKIAGQGEGEQFF,TGCGCCAGCAGCCTCAAGATCGCCGGACAGGGGGAGGGGGAGCAGTTCTTC
TRBJ2-3,many,TRBV9,.,CASSPRLPTGTGTDTQYF,TGTGCCAGCAGCCCCAGACTTCCGACAGGTACAGGCACAGATACGCAGTATTTT
TRBJ1-3,few,TRBV12-3/TRBV12-4,.,CASSDIRAGRNTIYF,TGTGCCAGCAGCGATATTAGGGCCGGTCGAAACACCATATATTTT
TRBJ2-3,.,TRBV6-2/TRBV6-3,.,CASSYGGTITDTQYF,TGTGCCAGCAGTTACGGGGGGACGATCACAGATACGCAGTATTTT
TRBJ2-7,many,TRBV12-3/TRBV12-4,.,CASGVGRAEQYF,TGTGCCAGCGGGGTAGGCCGGGCCGAGCAGTACTTC
TRBJ2-7,once,TRBV20-1,TRBD2,CSANPSGGGEQYF,TGCAGTGCGAACCCAAGCGGCGGGGGTGAGCAGTACTTC
TRBJ2-1,many,TRBV29-1,TRBD1,CSVTGGDYNEQFF,TGCAGCGTGACAGGGGGCGACTACAATGAGCAGTTCTTC
TRBJ2-7,few,TRBV5-1,TRBD1,CASSLSDRAAYEQYF,TGCGCCAGCAGCTTAAGCGACAGGGCCGCCTACGAGCAGTACTTC
TRBJ2-1,.,TRBV11-2,TRBD2,CASSLTPTSGSGIPYNEQFF,TGTGCCAGCTCCCTAACCCCGACTAGCGGGAGCGGGATTCCTTACAATGAGCAGTTCTTC
TRBJ2-2,.,TRBV14,TRBD1,CASSQDEDRGLGGELFF,TGTGCCAGCAGCCAAGATGAGGACAGGGGGCTTGGCGGGGAGCTGTTTTTT
TRBJ1-2,few,TRBV4-2,.,CASSQDRTVNYGYTF,TGTGCCAGCAGCCAAGACCGGACAGTGAACTATGGCTACACCTTC
TRBJ1-4,.,TRBV6-1,.,CASSPELGDEKLFF,TGTGCCAGCAGTCCGGAACTCGGGGATGAAAAACTGTTTTTT
TRBJ1-5,.,TRBV6-5,.,CASSYDGGEYQPQHF,TGTGCCAGCAGTTACGACGGTGGAGAATATCAGCCCCAGCATTTT
TRBJ2-1,.,TRBV28,.,CASSGIGIWDEQFF,TGTGCCAGCAGTGGAATAGGGATCTGGGATGAGCAGTTCTTC
TRBJ1-5,few,TRBV29-1,.,CSVRGTGNQPQHF,TGCAGCGTAAGGGGGACCGGGAATCAGCCCCAGCATTTT
TRBJ2-7,few,TRBV20-1,TRBD1,CSASKQGTGGYYEQYF,TGCAGTGCTAGCAAGCAAGGGACAGGGGGCTATTACGAGCAGTACTTC
TRBJ2-7,.,TRBV2,.,CATRTRYEQYF,TGTGCCACAAGGACCCGGTACGAGCAGTACTTC
TRBJ1-1,many,TRBV4-2,.,CASSQSTEAFF,TGTGCCAGCAGCCAAAGCACTGAAGCTTTCTTT
TRBJ2-3,few,TRBV5-1,TRBD2,CASSSRTSIDTQYF,TGCGCCAGCAGTTCTCGGACTAGCATTGATACGCAGTATTTT
TRBJ2-1,few,TRBV3-1,TRBD1,CASSPQGDRSYNEQFF,TGTGCCAGCAGCCCACAAGGGGACAGGAGCTACAATGAGCAGTTCTTC
TRBJ2-2,few,TRBV9,.,CASSPRQSTGELFF,TGTGCCAGCAGCCCCCGACAGAGCACCGGGGAGCTGTTTTTT
TRBJ2-3,few,TRBV29-1,TRBD2,CSVDLAGVGTDTQYF,TGCAGCGTAGACCTAGCGGGAGTCGGCACAGATACGCAGTATTTT
TRBJ2-2,few,TRBV6-5,.,CASSYQQGGTGELFF,TGTGCCAGCAGTTACCAACAGGGAGGGACCGGGGAGCTGTTTTTT
TRBJ1-5,few,TRBV19,.,CASNEGVQPQHF,TGTGCCAGTAATGAGGGAGTTCAGCCCCAGCATTTT
TRBJ2-3,.,TRBV7-8,TRBD2,CASSLELARTDTQYF,TGTGCCAGCAGCTTAGAACTAGCGAGGACAGATACGCAGTATTTT
TRBJ2-7,.,TRBV27,TRBD2,CASRRAGSLEQYF,TGTGCCAGCAGGCGAGCGGGGTCCCTCGAGCAGTACTTC
TRBJ2-1,.,TRBV4-1,TRBD2,CASSQRVWREGYNEQFF,TGCGCCAGCAGCCAGAGGGTTTGGCGGGAGGGTTACAATGAGCAGTTCTTC
TRBJ1-1,few,TRBV2,.,CASSEVAGAFF,TGTGCCAGCAGCGAAGTGGCAGGAGCTTTCTTT
TRBJ1-2,few,TRBV2,.,CASTATGYGYTF,TGTGCCAGCACCGCGACAGGATATGGCTACACCTTC
TRBJ1-1,.,TRBV7-9,.,CASSSSLIEAF,TGTGCCAGCAGCTCCTCCCTCATTGAAGCTTTT
TRBJ2-5,once,TRBV28,.,CASSFRAKETQYF,TGTGCCAGCAGTTTTCGAGCCAAAGAGACCCAGTACTTC
TRBJ2-1,.,TRBV7-9,.,CASSSTVMAYNEQFF,TGTGCCAGCAGCTCGACAGTGATGGCCTACAATGAGCAGTTCTTC